The T cell receptor (beta chain) under discussion was sequenced for a study of tumor-infiltrating lymphocytes in localized non-small cell lung cancer (dated by TCRdb to about 2021). Broadly, across the study: Several histologies were represented in the cohort, which also included both smokers and never-smokers as well as patients whose samples were collected after neoadjuvant chemotherapy. A total of some 60 patients were part of the paired comparison of immunoSEQ T-cell fraction between tumor and uninvolved lung. The overall ICON cohort was composed of about 150 surgical patients with localized non-small cell lung cancer whose tumors were resected. From each patient came resected tumor tissue plus uninvolved lung tissue from that same patient, and the uninvolved lung tissue was described as non-adjacent to the tumor. TCR sequencing was one of several integrated assays, alongside flow cytometry, multiplex immunofluorescence, RNA-seq, exome sequencing and proteomics, applied to the same patients.

Patient enrollment in ICON started in early 2016, and the final patient was enrolled in the second half of 2018. From a subcohort of 70 or so patients, fresh tumor and matched uninvolved tissue were collected for in-depth immune analyses, including TCR sequencing. No cell sorting was done, and TCR sequencing was instead run on DNA isolated from bulk tissue. The V and J ends are trimmed by 7 bases and 2 bases, leaving 13 bases between them. Reading from cysteine to phenylalanine, the CDR3 counts 14 amino acids. Solely the CDR3 DNA is kept, with 42 bases framed from the first base. The germline V gene yields SGHRS for CDR1 and YFSETQ for CDR2. Notes on this clone: Its antigen is still unknown. Base qualities are missing; no much larger clone stands one base away.

TCR sequencing with the immunoSEQ assay provided the T-cell fraction in tumor and uninvolved lung tissue. The authors processed their data as follows. For survival analysis, patients were split into high (upper tertile) and low (lower two tertiles) T-cell fraction groups and compared by log-rank test. A signed-rank test was used to test paired tumor versus uninvolved lung differences in T-cell fraction. What TCRdb holds here is the immuneACCESS table cut down to in-frame rearrangements. Part of the clones is not present; checked against another copy, under half of the missing clones reflect an unresolved V gene, and the others are unexplained. That table gives V, J and clone size, and the DNA gave D and trimming. The sample table contains about 5,500 clones; only one count was recorded for around 82% of them. The ten largest account for about 9.1% of the sample. The full study reports these points: Because different assays used different pieces of the same tissue, intratumor heterogeneity could not be separated from technical variation. Since assay coverage differed from patient to patient depending on how much tissue was available, TCR sequencing was done for only a subset of the cohort. In line with immunofluorescence CD3 counts, TCRbeta sequencing supported higher T cell infiltration in tumors compared with uninvolved lung tissue. Recurrence-free survival showed no association with tumor T-cell fraction from TCR sequencing (p = 0.61). The TCR-derived T-cell fraction showed no difference between the flow cytometry-defined immunotypes IM1 (good prognosis) and IM2 (poor prognosis).

The specimen was lung tumor tissue. This TCR was sampled from a human donor with non-small cell lung cancer. Recombination linked TRBV5-1 to TRBJ1-3, with no confident D gene call. The sequenced DNA is TGCGCCAGCTCCGGGCCCGATGCTGGAAACACCATATATTTT. This translates into CASSGPDAGNTIYF. The variable domain in full, with residues beyond the CDR3 obtained from the reference TRBV5-1 and TRBJ1-3 genes, is KAGVTQTPRYLIKTRGQQVTLSCSPISGHRSVSWYQQTPGQGLQFLFEYFSETQRNKGNFPGRFSGRQFSNSRSEMNVSTLELGDSALYLCASSGPDAGNTIYFGEGSWLTVV.